This TCR beta chain was recovered during a study of a mutant IDH1 vaccine in newly diagnosed glioma. Overall study context: Vaccination started 4-6 weeks after radiotherapy alone, or with temozolomide cycles. Before enrollment, the patients had been treated with radiotherapy alone, temozolomide alone, or both together. Most of them had received both.

Assay used: immunoSEQ multiplex PCR; TCRdb lists only in-frame clones, some missing. In the table there are 50,000 to 75,000 clones, under 90% of which are singletons. The sample's time point: week 11, during vaccination. Every vaccination contained 300 ug of the mutant IDH1 20-mer peptide and was paired with topical imiquimod. The germline CDR1 and CDR2 sequences are SGHDN and FVKESK. The CDR3 is 13 amino acids. Trimming took off 5 bases at V and 5 bases at J, with 10 bases between the two ends. Details on this clone: As yet, its antigen is unknown.

The chain couples TRBV14 to TRBJ1-3; unclear D gene. The clonotype comes from a middle-aged man with glioma. This sample comprised PBMCs, obtained from a glioma patient whose treatment included an IDH1 peptide vaccine. The CDR3 is CASSIIARNTIYF. CDR3 nucleotide sequence: TGTGCCAGCAGCATTATCGCAAGAAACACCATATATTTT.